The 25 T cell receptor beta chains listed next were all sequenced from one sample in a study of blood T cells in healthy people across ages. For the second PCR, which ran for about 6 to 11 cycles, a sample-barcoded 5' primer and a J-beta primer mix were used. TCRdb independently ran MiXCR on the 5' RACE reads; one entry per CDR3 protein. The sample yields some 700,000 distinct CDR3 sequences, roughly two fifths seen once. Sequencing input: blood. The source of these receptors is a woman aged 60-75 years in good health.

V gene TRBV5-1 combines with J gene TRBJ1-1; tentative D call: TRBD1 (5 bases). This CDR3 spans 15 amino acids. The V gene lost 0 bases and the J gene lost 4 bases, with 13 bases spanning the gap. Germline V gives CDR1 SGHRS, CDR2 YFSETQ. CDR3 nucleotides: TGCGCCAGCAGCTTGGCCGTGGGGGATGGCACTGAAGCTTTCTTT. It encodes CASSLAVGDGTEAFF.

The chain recombines TRBV20-1 with TRBJ2-1; the D gene is possibly TRBD2 (5 bases). The V and J ends lost 1 base and 10 bases respectively, with 17 bases between them. The CDR3 consists of 14 residues. Germline V CDR1 and CDR2: DFQATT, SNEGSKA (reference sequence). DNA for the CDR3: TGCAGTGCTAGAGGTACCGGGAACACCTACGAGCAGTTCTTC. It translates to CSARGTGNTYEQFF.

V gene TRBV15 combines with J gene TRBJ2-7; D is uncertain. CDR1 and CDR2 (germline): LNHNV, YYDKDF (reference sequence). The CDR3 runs to 12 residues. Trimming cost V 4 bases and J 3 bases, with 7 bases left between them. The CDR3 sequence is CATSTGYYEQYF. The CDR3 DNA sequence: TGTGCCACCAGCACTGGATACTACGAGCAGTACTTC.

J is TRBJ2-3 and V is TRBV7-9; D is perhaps TRBD1 (6 bases). The germline CDR1 and CDR2 sequences are SEHNR and FQNEAQ (reference sequence). The CDR3 has 17 residues. V was cut by 5 bases and J by 0 bases, with 18 bases left in between. CDR3 sequence: CASSLPRQETSTDTQYF. CDR3 coding DNA: TGTGCCAGCAGCCTCCCTCGACAGGAGACTAGCACAGATACGCAGTATTTT. The full variable domain, with the rest looked up from reference TRBV7-9 and TRBJ2-3, is DTGVSQNPRHKITKRGQNVTFRCDPISEHNRLYWYRQTLGQGPEFLTYFQNEAQLEKSRLLSDRFSAERPKGSFSTLEIQRTEQGDSAMYLCASSLPRQETSTDTQYFGPGTRLTVL.

The genes are TRBV3-1 and TRBJ1-2, with 7 bases aligning to TRBD1. CDR1 and CDR2 from the germline V gene are LGHDT and YNNKEL (reference sequence). The CDR3 sequence is 16 residues long. Trimming cost V 0 bases and J 1 base; bases outside gene matches: 5. CDR3 in DNA: TGTGCCAGCAGCCAAGATACGGCAGGGGGTAACTATGGCTACACCTTC. Translating gives CASSQDTAGGNYGYTF.

The chain recombines TRBV10-2 with TRBJ2-7, with D perhaps TRBD1 (6 bases). Germline V CDR1 and CDR2: WSHSY, SAAADI. The CDR3 loop spans 15 amino acids. V was trimmed by 7 bases and J by 7 bases, leaving 23 bases between them. CDR3 coding DNA: TGCGCCAGCACTGAAGAAGGGACACAGGGACGTGAGCAGTACTTC. This translates into CASTEEGTQGREQYF.

This chain joins TRBV21-1 and TRBJ2-1; the table's D call of TRBD1 was not tested on the DNA. TRBV21-1 is recorded as a pseudogene. The CDR3 is made up of 14 amino acids. The CDR3 nucleotides read TGTGCCAGCAGCACGGACACCCCGGTCAATGAGCAGTTCTTC. It specifies CASSTDTPVNEQFF.

This clonotype has more than one count but fewer than ten. The chain couples TRBV11-1 to TRBJ2-7; 9 positions agree with TRBD1. CDR3 size: 15 residues. Germline CDR1 reads SGHAT; CDR2 reads FQDESV (reference sequence). V shed 6 bases and J 2 bases; nucleotides not matched to a gene: 8. The CDR3 sequence: CASSPLGTGTYEQYF. CDR3 DNA: TGTGCCAGCAGTCCTCTCGGGACAGGGACCTACGAGCAGTACTTC. Based on the CDR3 plus reference TRBV11-1 and TRBJ2-7, the full variable domain is EAEVAQSPRYKITEKSQAVAFWCDPISGHATLYWYRQILGQGPELLVQFQDESVVDDSQLPKDRFSAERLKGVDSTLKIQPAELGDSAMYLCASSPLGTGTYEQYFGPGTRLTVT.

In regard to this clonotype: The junction does not match germline at one end; this may be a read error. The chain couples TRBV3-1 to TRBJ1-5; the D gene is possibly TRBD1 (5 bases). The CDR3 is 16 amino acids. CDR1 is LGHDT and CDR2 is YNNKEL in the germline V gene (reference sequence). The CDR3 coding sequence is TGTGCCGGCAGCCAAGATACGGGGGTCCCAAATCAGCCCCAGCATTTT. Protein: CAGSQDTGVPNQPQHF. Full variable domain (remainder filled in from reference TRBV3-1 and TRBJ1-5): DTAVSQTPKYLVTQMGNDKSIKCEQNLGHDTMYWYKQDSKKFLKIMFSYNNKELIINETVPNRFSPKSPDKAHLNLHINSLELGDSAVYFCAGSQDTGVPNQPQHFGDGTRLSIL.

The chain is built from TRBV6-5 and TRBJ2-1; D may be TRBD1 or TRBD2 (5 bases each). Germline CDR1 MNHEY, CDR2 SVGAGI. The CDR3 is 13 residues long. With 7 bases removed from V and 3 bases from J, the gap between germline ends came to 10 bases. The CDR3 sequence: CASIGTDYNEQFF. CDR3 nucleotides: TGTGCCAGCATCGGGACGGACTACAATGAGCAGTTCTTC.

The sample holds a few counts of this clonotype. This chain connects TRBV5-1 to TRBJ2-5; 9 bases match TRBD2. J lost 1 base, V lost 3 bases, and 4 bases had no gene match. The CDR3 is made up of 15 amino acids. CDR1 is SGHRS, CDR2 YFSETQ, per germline. The CDR3 sequence is CASSSPSGTQETQYF. The CDR3 nucleotides are TGCGCCAGCAGCTCCCCTAGCGGGACCCAAGAGACCCAGTACTTC. Full variable domain (rest looked up from reference TRBV5-1 and TRBJ2-5): KAGVTQTPRYLIKTRGQQVTLSCSPISGHRSVSWYQQTPGQGLQFLFEYFSETQRNKGNFPGRFSGRQFSNSRSEMNVSTLELGDSALYLCASSSPSGTQETQYFGPGTRLLVL.

This clonotype was counted a few times. The chain employs TRBV27 and TRBJ2-3; D uncertain. Per the germline V gene, CDR1 is MNHEY and CDR2 is SMNVEV (reference sequence). V shed 6 bases and J shed 2 bases, with 12 bases lying between them. This CDR3 contains 14 residues. The CDR3 is CASSPPLTTDTQYF. The CDR3, as DNA: TGTGCCAGCAGCCCTCCCCTTACCACAGATACGCAGTATTTT.

This clonotype was detected only once. It may be a read error: a sequence one base away is much more abundant. V is TRBV7-2 and J is TRBJ2-5; D is undetermined. The germline V gene has CDR1 SGHTA and CDR2 FQGNSA. CDR3 length: 12 residues. V shed 5 bases and J shed 11 bases, with 15 bases lying between them. Here the CDR3 reads CASSPRINEQYF. For the CDR3, the DNA is TGTGCCAGCAGCCCCCGGATCAATGAGCAGTACTTC. The variable domain in full, with the rest retrieved from reference TRBV7-2 and TRBJ2-5, is GAGVSQSPSNKVTEKGKDVELRCDPISGHTALYWYRQSLGQGLEFLIYFQGNSAPDKSGLPSDRFSAERTGGSVSTLTIQRTQQEDSAVYLCASSPRINEQYFGPGTRLLVL.

This clonotype came up many times. The chain is built from TRBV14 and TRBJ2-7; D may be TRBD2 (5 bases). V was clipped by 6 bases and J by 5 bases, with 17 bases between them. Germline values: CDR1 SGHDN, CDR2 FVKESK. The CDR3 covers 14 residues. The CDR3 spells CASSSGEGKNEQYF. CDR3 DNA: TGTGCCAGCAGTTCAGGTGAGGGAAAAAACGAGCAGTACTTC. Complete variable domain (other parts from reference TRBV14 and TRBJ2-7): EAGVTQFPSHSVIEKGQTVTLRCDPISGHDNLYWYRRVMGKEIKFLLHFVKESKQDESGMPNNRFLAERTGGTYSTLKVQPAELEDSGVYFCASSSGEGKNEQYFGPGTRLTVT.

This clonotype turned up a few times. The chain employs TRBV28 and TRBJ2-3; TRBD2 matches 7 bases. Germline CDR1 MDHEN, CDR2 SYDVKM. After removal of 2 bases from V and 2 bases from J, the junction contained 4 bases not matched to a gene. CDR3 length: 15 amino acids. CDR3 sequence reads: CASSLPSGITDTQYF. As DNA, the CDR3 is TGTGCCAGCAGTTTACCTAGCGGAATCACAGATACGCAGTATTTT.

The V call is TRBV29-1, the J call TRBJ2-1; D unclear. The CDR3 sequence is 13 residues long. Germline CDR1 is SQVTM and CDR2 is ANQGSEA. V shed 3 bases and J shed 10 bases, with 16 bases lying between them. DNA for the CDR3: TGCAGCGTTGAGGCTCCTTCGGTGGCCGAGCAGTTCTTC. It specifies CSVEAPSVAEQFF.

The V and J genes are TRBV5-6 and TRBJ2-7; maybe TRBD1 (5 bases). Germline-derived CDR1 and CDR2 are SGHDT and YYEEEE. The CDR3 runs to 14 residues. V lost 1 base to trimming and J lost 3 bases, with 11 bases between them. The CDR3 loop reads CASSLLAGLYEQYF. CDR3 coding DNA: TGTGCCAGCAGCTTGTTGGCAGGGCTCTACGAGCAGTACTTC. Using reference TRBV5-6 and TRBJ2-7 for the parts outside the CDR3, the full variable domain is DAGVTQSPTHLIKTRGQQVTLRCSPKSGHDTVSWYQQALGQGPQFIFQYYEEEERQRGNFPDRFSGHQFPNYSSELNVNALLLGDSALYLCASSLLAGLYEQYFGPGTRLTVT.

The chain is built from TRBV7-3 and TRBJ2-3; weak D call: TRBD2 (7 bases). Germline CDR1 and CDR2: SGHTA and FQGTGA. The CDR3 is 17 amino acids. V was pared by 1 base and J by 2 bases, with 16 bases between. As DNA, the CDR3 is TGTGCCAGCAGCTTAAGTGGGACCGCGGGGGCCACAGATACGCAGTATTTT. Protein: CASSLSGTAGATDTQYF.

This clonotype was observed at least ten times. The chain couples TRBV12-3 or TRBV12-4 to TRBJ2-7, with D possibly being TRBD1 (7 bases). The CDR3 is 15 residues long. V was trimmed by 5 bases and J by 1 base, leaving 15 bases between them. The CDR3 loop reads CASSARGDLSYEQYF. In DNA, the CDR3 is TGTGCCAGCAGTGCCAGGGGGGACCTGTCCTACGAGCAGTACTTC.

This clonotype showed up just a few times. The chain has TRBV7-2 and TRBJ2-1; 8 nucleotides align to TRBD2. The J call may be in error: the DNA end matches TRBJ2-7 better. CDR3 length equals 15 residues. Germline CDR1 and CDR2: SGHTA and FQGNSA. Written as DNA, the CDR3 is TGTGCCAGCAGCCCCCTAGCGGGCTCCTACAATGAGCAGTACTTC. Its protein is CASSPLAGSYNEQYF.

Comment on this clonotype: This clone may be a read error of a much larger clone one base away. This chain links TRBV4-2 with TRBJ2-4; possible D gene TRBD2, 5 bases. The assigned J gene may be wrong: the sequence end matches TRBJ2-7 better. The CDR3 loop spans 14 amino acids. Germline loops: CDR1 LGHNA, CDR2 YNFKEQ. As DNA, the CDR3 is TGTGTCAGCAGCCAAGAGGAACGGGGCTACGAGCAGTACTTC. Translation gives CVSSQEERGYEQYF.

This clonotype has only a few counts. The V and J genes are TRBV4-3 and TRBJ2-3, with 7 bases lining up with TRBD2. This CDR3 contains 15 residues. Germline V gene lookup returns CDR1 LGHNA and CDR2 YSLEER. The trim removed 4 bases at V and 1 base at J, leaving 5 bases unmatched. CDR3 sequence reads: CASSLGLGGTDTQYF. CDR3 DNA: TGCGCCAGCAGCCTTGGACTAGGGGGCACAGATACGCAGTATTTT.

As DNA, the CDR3 is TGCGCCAGCAGCCCGCCGACTAGCGGGGGCCTGCTGGGCAATGAGCAGTTCTTC. It is translated as CASSPPTSGGLLGNEQFF. The rearrangement joins TRBV4-1 to TRBJ2-1; 12 bases align to TRBD2. The V gene end was trimmed by 4 bases and the J gene end by 6 bases; junction bases not matched to a gene: 13. Germline V CDR1 and CDR2: MGHRA, YSYEKL. The CDR3 extends over 18 amino acids.

This clonotype was detected a few times. The chain carries TRBV3-1 and TRBJ2-1; 8 bases fit TRBD2. The CDR3 runs to 16 residues. Germline-derived CDR1 and CDR2 are LGHDT and YNNKEL (reference sequence). Losses at the gene ends were 3 bases for V and 0 bases for J; bases not matched to a gene: 4. CDR3 sequence: CASSHPLAGSYNEQFF. The DNA for the CDR3 is TGTGCCAGCAGCCACCCGCTAGCGGGCTCCTACAATGAGCAGTTCTTC.

The rearrangement uses TRBV5-1 and TRBJ2-3; perhaps TRBD1 as D (6 bases). Germline lookup yields CDR1 SGHRS and CDR2 YFSETQ. Trimming removed 2 bases from V and 2 bases from J, with 15 bases in between. This CDR3 is 16 amino acids long. The CDR3 DNA reads TGCGCCAGCAGCTTTGGGACACAGGGAGTCACAGATACGCAGTATTTT. Translated: CASSFGTQGVTDTQYF.